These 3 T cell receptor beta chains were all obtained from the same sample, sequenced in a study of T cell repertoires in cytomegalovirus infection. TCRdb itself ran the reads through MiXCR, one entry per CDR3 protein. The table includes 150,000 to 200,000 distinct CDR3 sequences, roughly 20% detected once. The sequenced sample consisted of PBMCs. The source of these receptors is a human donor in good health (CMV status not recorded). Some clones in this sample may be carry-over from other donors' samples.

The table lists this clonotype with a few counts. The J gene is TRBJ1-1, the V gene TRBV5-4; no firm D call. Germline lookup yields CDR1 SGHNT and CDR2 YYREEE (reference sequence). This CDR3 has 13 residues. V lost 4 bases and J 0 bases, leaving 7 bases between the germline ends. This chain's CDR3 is CASSRRVNTEAFF. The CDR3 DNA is TGTGCCAGCAGCCGGCGGGTGAACACTGAAGCTTTCTTT.

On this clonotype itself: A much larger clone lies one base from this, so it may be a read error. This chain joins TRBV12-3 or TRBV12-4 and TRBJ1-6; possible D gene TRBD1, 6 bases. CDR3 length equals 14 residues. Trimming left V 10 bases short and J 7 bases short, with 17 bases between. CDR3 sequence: CANSLLDRNSPLHF. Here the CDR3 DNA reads TGTGCCAACAGCTTACTTGACAGGAATTCACCCCTCCACTTT.

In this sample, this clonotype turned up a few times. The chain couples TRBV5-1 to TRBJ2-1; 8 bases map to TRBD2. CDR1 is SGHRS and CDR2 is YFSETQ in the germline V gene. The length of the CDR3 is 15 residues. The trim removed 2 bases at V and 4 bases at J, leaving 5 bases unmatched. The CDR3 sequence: CASSLTSGDYNEQFF. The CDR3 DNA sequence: TGCGCCAGCAGCTTAACTAGCGGAGATTACAATGAGCAGTTCTTC. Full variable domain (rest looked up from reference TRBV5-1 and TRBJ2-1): KAGVTQTPRYLIKTRGQQVTLSCSPISGHRSVSWYQQTPGQGLQFLFEYFSETQRNKGNFPGRFSGRQFSNSRSEMNVSTLELGDSALYLCASSLTSGDYNEQFFGPGTRLTVL.